This is a list of T cell receptor beta chains from one sample in a study of OX40 agonist ivuxolimab in advanced cancers. The repertoire was sequenced with immunoSEQ multiplex PCR; TCRdb's copy has only in-frame clones and lacks some. The sample contains around 43,000 clones, 65% to 90% of which appear only once. The sequencing here drew on CD4+ or CD8+ T cells sorted from blood, taken in a trial of the OX40 agonist ivuxolimab. Receptors were obtained from an adult with an advanced solid tumor such as melanoma, head and neck, liver or kidney cancer. Both conserved end residues are part of each CDR3. A D gene is named only where the DNA matches it firmly. Rows may omit the clone size; those that give it use once, few, many or a size class.

size	V	D	J	DNA	CDR3
-	TRBV25-1	TRBD1	TRBJ1-1	TGTGCCAGCAGACAGGGGCCTGAAGCTTTCTTT	CASRQGPEAFF
-	TRBV7-9	-	TRBJ2-1	TGTGCCAGCAGCCAACTAGGAATCAATGAGCAGTTCTTC	CASSQLGINEQFF
-	TRBV27	TRBD2	TRBJ2-7	TGTGCCAGCGGAGTGCGGGGGAGAGTATACGAGCAGTACTTC	CASGVRGRVYEQYF
-	TRBV9	-	TRBJ2-7	TGTGCCAGCAGCGTAGGGGGACAAGGCTCCTACGAGCAGTACTTC	CASSVGGQGSYEQYF
-	TRBV29-1	-	TRBJ2-7	TGCAGCGTTGCAGGGCCCCACGAGCAGTACTTC	CSVAGPHEQYF
-	TRBV6-5	-	TRBJ1-4	TGTGCCAGCACTGACGTGGCTAATGAAAAACTGTTTTTT	CASTDVANEKLFF
-	TRBV10-3	TRBD2	TRBJ2-7	TGTGCCACAGAGGATGAGACTAGCGGCTCCTACGAGCAGTACTTC	CATEDETSGSYEQYF
-	TRBV28	-	TRBJ1-2	TGTGCCAGCAGTTTAGGTTTCGGCTATGGCTACACCTTC	CASSLGFGYGYTF
-	TRBV28	-	TRBJ2-1	TGTGCCAGCAGTCCTCGGGGAGAATCAACTGAGCAGTTCTTC	CASSPRGESTEQFF
once	TRBV2	-	TRBJ1-2	TGTGCCAGCAATGGAGGGGGAGGTGGCTATGGCTACACCTTC	CASNGGGGGYGYTF
-	TRBV5-1	-	TRBJ2-7	TGCGCCAGCAGCTTGGCAGCCAGGGAACGCGAGCAGTACTTC	CASSLAAREREQYF
-	TRBV30	TRBD1	TRBJ1-2	TGTGCCTGGAGGGGGGGACAGGGGGCGATGGCTCGGGGCTACACCTTC	CAWRGGQGAMARGYTF